The entry that follows covers one T cell receptor (beta chain) sequence. The data derive from a study of blood T cell repertoires in COVID-19. V was trimmed by 1 base and J by 0 bases, leaving 9 bases between them. Germline V lookup: CDR1 SEHNR, CDR2 FQNEAQ (reference sequence). The length of the CDR3 is 15 residues. Profiling relied on immunoSEQ multiplex PCR, and the TCRdb table lists in-frame clones only, not all of them. Altogether 200,000 to 250,000 clones are present, 75% to 90% being singletons, with the ten largest covering 2.7%. The genes are TRBV7-9 and TRBJ1-2; D call uncertain. This TCR was sampled from a man younger than 40 with COVID-19, enrolled during active disease. Sequenced: peripheral blood. This chain's CDR3 is CASSLDGEPNYGYTF. The CDR3 bases are TGTGCCAGCAGCTTAGACGGGGAACCTAACTATGGCTACACCTTC.